The present TCR beta chain was sequenced within a study of CD8 T cells in ankylosing spondylitis (TCRdb year 2017). About the investigation overall: The study profiled T cell receptor beta repertoires in healthy donors and ankylosing spondylitis patients to find disease-linked TCR variants. The full study cohort comprised around 25 ankylosing spondylitis patients and approximately 100 healthy donors. Samples of peripheral blood were taken, and for ankylosing spondylitis patients, synovial fluid was collected as well.

The CDR3 starts with the cysteine, ends with the phenylalanine, and has 14 residues. Kept here is only the CDR3 DNA, which spans 42 bases and is read in frame from base 1. Compared with germline, V lacks 3 bases and J lacks 4 bases; bases without a gene match: 3. From the germline V gene (reference sequence), CDR1 is LGHDT and CDR2 is YNNKEL. TCRdb shows the sequencer as Illumina HiSeq 2500. Quantitative 5'-RACE with molecular barcodes was the method used to prepare the TCR beta libraries. The source study handled its data this way. To identify disease-linked TCR variants, a new computational method was used, one built on a probabilistic model of VDJ rearrangement. Starting from the raw public reads, TCRdb applied fastp trimming at Q25, assembled clones with MiXCR and retained in-frame beta chains. Rows with a matching CDR3 protein are joined into one entry that keeps the most common DNA and genes. TCRdb, not the authors, supplied the V and J calls. This sample lists about 440,000 distinct CDR3 sequences; about 15% were detected once. Of the sample, 1% falls within the top ten clones.

What the study reported, not specific to this receptor: Some motif variants had previously been reported in the synovial fluid and blood of reactive arthritis patients, which suggests shared mechanisms of disease initiation. A CD8+ phenotype was shown by the disease-linked clones, which were found at relatively low frequencies in peripheral blood. A TCR beta motif of fewer than 10 highly homologous amino acid variants appeared characteristic of blood from ankylosing spondylitis patients. The disease-linked clones were reported as significantly enriched in matched synovial fluid samples from ankylosing spondylitis patients.

With regard to this clonotype: Its antigen has not been determined. No base-level quality is on record; no much larger clone is a single base apart.

The sequencing sample was made of blood, either unsorted or a sorted T cell fraction (not recorded which). The chain links TRBV3-1 with TRBJ2-3, and 8 junctional nucleotides match TRBD2. The TCR originated in a male donor with ankylosing spondylitis. The DNA sequence is given as TGTGCCAGCAGCCAGGGACTAGATGCAGATACGCAGTATTTT. It is translated as CASSQGLDADTQYF.